The clone carrying this TCR beta chain showed up many times. Sequencing ends 3 residues short of the CDR3 end; the germline J gene provides the rest. The data stem from a study of T cell clonality in common variable immunodeficiency. Trimming removed 2 bases from V and 0 bases from J; junction bases left unmatched: 7. Germline V gene sequence: CDR1 KGHSH, CDR2 LQKENI. The CDR3 has 18 residues. Repertoires were generated with immunoSEQ multiplex PCR, while TCRdb's copy carries only in-frame clones and drops some. Found here are 35,000 to 50,000 clones, no singletons; the ten largest cover 2.1%. The sequencing input was peripheral blood mononuclear cells. The origin of this receptor is a person aged 18-70 years in good health. This chain connects TRBV18 to TRBJ2-6; 7 bases map to TRBD2. The CDR3 DNA, read in part, is TGTGCCAGCTCACCAATTGGCGGCGGGAGCTCTGGGGCCAACGTC. Translation: CASSPIGGGSSGANV. The entire CDR3 protein reads CASSPIGGGSSGANVLTF.